What follows is one T cell receptor (beta chain) and its context. The source of the sample is a study of blood T cell repertoires in COVID-19. Looked up from germline, CDR1 is LNHNV and CDR2 is YYDKDF (reference sequence). Unmatched junction bases numbered 3, after V lost 3 bases and J lost 2 bases. CDR3 length: 15 amino acids. Profiling relied on immunoSEQ multiplex PCR, and the TCRdb table lists in-frame clones only, not all of them. Among 140,000 to 150,000 clones listed, 80% were seen once. The receptor was isolated from a man in his 60s with active or convalescent COVID-19. The sample consisted of peripheral blood. This rearrangement joins TRBV15 to TRBJ1-5; 8 bases map to TRBD1. DNA of the CDR3: TGTGCCACCAGCAGGGGGACAGGACGCAATCAGCCCCAGCATTTT. Protein product: CATSRGTGRNQPQHF.